This passage covers 4 T cell receptor beta chains from one sample sequenced in a study of cytomegalovirus exposure and HLA in healthy donors. Primers for the PCR totalled 60 Vbeta and 13 Jbeta. TCRdb's table, derived via immunoSEQ multiplex PCR, lists solely in-frame clones and lacks some. The sample lists some 38,000 clones; around 53% were seen once. Sequencing used PBMCs. Receptors originate from a woman between 40 and 55 years old in good health and CMV-seropositive.

This sequence joins TRBV28 and TRBJ2-7, with D possibly TRBD1 on 6 matching bases. Germline CDR1 MDHEN, CDR2 SYDVKM. With 3 bases removed from V and 6 bases from J, the gap between germline ends came to 21 bases. The CDR3 is 16 residues long. CDR3 residues: CASSFRTWQGNSEQYF. The CDR3 DNA sequence: TGTGCCAGCAGTTTCCGGACGTGGCAGGGGAACAGCGAGCAGTACTTC.

This clone was detected a few times. The V and J genes are TRBV30 and TRBJ2-7; D uncertain. The CDR3 totals 11 residues. The V and J ends lost 7 bases and 1 base respectively, with 8 bases between them. Germline-derived CDR1 and CDR2 are GTSNPN and SVGIG (reference sequence). DNA of the CDR3: TGTGCCTTACTAAGTTCCTACGAGCAGTACTTC. Residues: CALLSSYEQYF. Full variable domain (remainder filled in from reference TRBV30 and TRBJ2-7): SQTIHQWPATLVQPVGSPLSLECTVEGTSNPNLYWYRQAAGRGLQLLFYSVGIGQISSEVPQNLSASRPQDRQFILSSKKLLLSDSGFYLCALLSSYEQYFGPGTRLTVT.

On this clone itself: At one of its ends the junction is not consistent with the germline gene, which may arise from a read error. The CDR3 region has the DNA TGTGCCAGTAGTACGTCGGAAGAAGCGGGGAGATTTTTT. Protein sequence: CASSTSEEAGRFF. The genes are TRBV19 and TRBJ2-3; 7 bases are a match to TRBD2. This CDR3 is built from 13 residues. Germline CDR1 is LNHDA and CDR2 is SQIVND (reference sequence).

Only a few counts were recorded for this clone. The rearrangement uses TRBV28 and TRBJ1-5, with D possibly being TRBD1 (6 bases). With 3 bases removed from V and 2 bases from J, the gap between germline ends came to 11 bases. The CDR3 is made up of 15 amino acids. Per germline, CDR1 MDHEN and CDR2 SYDVKM. The CDR3 sequence is CASSLSTGGNQPQHF. CDR3 DNA: TGTGCCAGCAGTTTGTCGACAGGAGGCAATCAGCCCCAGCATTTT.